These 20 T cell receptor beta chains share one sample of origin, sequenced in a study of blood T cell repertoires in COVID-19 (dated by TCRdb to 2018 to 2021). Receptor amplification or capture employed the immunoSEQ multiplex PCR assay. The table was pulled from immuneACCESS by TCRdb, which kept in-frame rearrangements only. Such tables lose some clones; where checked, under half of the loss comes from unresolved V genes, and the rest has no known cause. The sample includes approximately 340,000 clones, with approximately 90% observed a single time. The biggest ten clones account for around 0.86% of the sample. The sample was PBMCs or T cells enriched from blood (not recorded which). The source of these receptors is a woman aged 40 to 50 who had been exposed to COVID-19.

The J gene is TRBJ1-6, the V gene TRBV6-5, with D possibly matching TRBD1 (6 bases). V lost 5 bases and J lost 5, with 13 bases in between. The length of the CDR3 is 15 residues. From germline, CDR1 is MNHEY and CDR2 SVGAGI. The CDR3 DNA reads TGTGCCAGCAGTCGACAGGCTGTCCATAATTCACCCCTCCACTTT. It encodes CASSRQAVHNSPLHF.

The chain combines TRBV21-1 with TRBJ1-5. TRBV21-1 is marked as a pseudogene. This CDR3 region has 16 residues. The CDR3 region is CASSKRRGACGQPQHF. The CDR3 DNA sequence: TGTGCCAGCAGCAAAAGGCGGGGGGCGTGCGGTCAGCCCCAGCATTTT.

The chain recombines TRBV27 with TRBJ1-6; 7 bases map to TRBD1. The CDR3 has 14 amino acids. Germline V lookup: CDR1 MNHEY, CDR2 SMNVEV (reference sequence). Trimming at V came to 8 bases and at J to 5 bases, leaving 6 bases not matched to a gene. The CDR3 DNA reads TGTGCCAGCGCTCAGACAGGGCATAATTCACCCCTCCACTTT. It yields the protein CASAQTGHNSPLHF.

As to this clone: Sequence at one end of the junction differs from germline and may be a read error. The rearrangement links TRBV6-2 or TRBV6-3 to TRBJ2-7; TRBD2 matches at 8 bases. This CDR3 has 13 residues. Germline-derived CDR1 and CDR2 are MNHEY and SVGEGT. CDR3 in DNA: TGTGCCAGCAGTTACAAGGCGGGGGGCATGCTGAATTTC. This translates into CASSYKAGGMLNF.

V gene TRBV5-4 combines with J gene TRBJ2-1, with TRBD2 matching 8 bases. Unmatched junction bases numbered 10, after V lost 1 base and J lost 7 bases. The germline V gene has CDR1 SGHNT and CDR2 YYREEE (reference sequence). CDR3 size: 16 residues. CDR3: CASSLRSGSVDNEQFF. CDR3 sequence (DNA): TGTGCCAGCAGCTTGCGAAGCGGGAGTGTGGATAATGAGCAGTTCTTC.

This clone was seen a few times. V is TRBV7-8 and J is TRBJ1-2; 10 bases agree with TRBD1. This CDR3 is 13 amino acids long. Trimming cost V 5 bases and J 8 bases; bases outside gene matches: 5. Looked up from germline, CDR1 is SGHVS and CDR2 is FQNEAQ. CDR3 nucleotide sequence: TGTGCCAGCAGCATAGGGACAGGGGAAGGCTACACCTTC. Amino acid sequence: CASSIGTGEGYTF. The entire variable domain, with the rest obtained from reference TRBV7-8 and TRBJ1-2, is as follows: GAGVSQSPRYKVAKRGQDVALRCDPISGHVSLFWYQQALGQGPEFLTYFQNEAQLDKSGLPSDRFFAERPEGSVSTLKIQRTQQEDSAVYLCASSIGTGEGYTFGSGTRLTVV.

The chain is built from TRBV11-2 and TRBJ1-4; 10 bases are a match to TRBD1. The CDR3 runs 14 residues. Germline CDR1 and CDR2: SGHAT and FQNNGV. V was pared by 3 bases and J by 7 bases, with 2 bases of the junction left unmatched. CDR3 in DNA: TGTGCCAGCAGCTTTGGACAGGGGGTTGAAAAACTGTTTTTT. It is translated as CASSFGQGVEKLFF.

The CDR3 DNA follows: TGTGCCAGCAGCCAGGGACAGGGGAAGGGCTACACCTTC. It codes for CASSQGQGKGYTF. This rearrangement joins TRBV3-1 (or the pseudogene TRBV3-2) to TRBJ1-2; TRBD1 matches 10 bases. The CDR3 loop spans 13 amino acids. Trimming at V came to 3 bases and at J to 8 bases, leaving 3 bases not matched to a gene. From germline, CDR1 is LGHDT and CDR2 YNNKEL (reference sequence).

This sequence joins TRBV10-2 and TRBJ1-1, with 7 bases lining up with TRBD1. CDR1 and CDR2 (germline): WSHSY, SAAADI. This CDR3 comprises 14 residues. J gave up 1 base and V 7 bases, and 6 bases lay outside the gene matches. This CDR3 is CASTTDRPNTEAFF. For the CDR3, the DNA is TGCGCCAGCACTACGGACAGGCCGAACACTGAAGCTTTCTTT.

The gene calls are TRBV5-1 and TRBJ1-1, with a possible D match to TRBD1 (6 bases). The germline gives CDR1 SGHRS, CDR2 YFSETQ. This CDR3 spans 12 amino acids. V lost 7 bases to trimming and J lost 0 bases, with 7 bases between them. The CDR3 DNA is TGCGCCAGCTCAGGGGTGAACACTGAAGCTTTCTTT. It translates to CASSGVNTEAFF.

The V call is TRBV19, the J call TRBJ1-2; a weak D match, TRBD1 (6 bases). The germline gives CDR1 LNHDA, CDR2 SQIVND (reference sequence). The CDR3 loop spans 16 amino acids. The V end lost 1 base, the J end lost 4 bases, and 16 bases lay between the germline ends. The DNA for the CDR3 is TGTGCCAGTAGTATAGGAGCGGGACAAGGTTTCTATGGCTACACCTTC. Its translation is CASSIGAGQGFYGYTF.

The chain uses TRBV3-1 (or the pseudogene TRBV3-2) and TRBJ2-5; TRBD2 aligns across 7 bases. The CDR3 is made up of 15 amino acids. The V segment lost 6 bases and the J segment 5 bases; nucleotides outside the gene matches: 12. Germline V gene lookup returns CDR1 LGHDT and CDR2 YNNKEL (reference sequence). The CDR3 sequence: CASSYSTGEGETQYF. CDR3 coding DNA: TGTGCCAGCAGTTATTCGACGGGGGAGGGTGAGACCCAGTACTTC.

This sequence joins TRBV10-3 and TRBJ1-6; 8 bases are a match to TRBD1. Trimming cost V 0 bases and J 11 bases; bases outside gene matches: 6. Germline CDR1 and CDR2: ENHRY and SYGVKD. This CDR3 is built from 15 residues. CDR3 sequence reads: CAISESDRGRTPLHF. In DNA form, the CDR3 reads TGTGCCATCAGTGAGTCAGACAGGGGCAGGACACCCCTCCACTTT.

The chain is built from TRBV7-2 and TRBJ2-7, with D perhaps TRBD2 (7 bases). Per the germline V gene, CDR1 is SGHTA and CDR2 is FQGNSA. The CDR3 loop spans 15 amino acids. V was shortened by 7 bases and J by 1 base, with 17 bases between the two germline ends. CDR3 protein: CASTAGGGKSYEQYF. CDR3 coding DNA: TGTGCCAGCACCGCCGGCGGGGGCAAATCCTACGAGCAGTACTTC.

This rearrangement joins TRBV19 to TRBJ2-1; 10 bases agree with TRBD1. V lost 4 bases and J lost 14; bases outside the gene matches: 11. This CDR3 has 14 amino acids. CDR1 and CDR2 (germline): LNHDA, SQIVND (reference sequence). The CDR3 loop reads CASSTTGTGASKFF. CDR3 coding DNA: TGTGCCAGTAGTACCACCGGGACAGGGGCTTCGAAGTTCTTC.

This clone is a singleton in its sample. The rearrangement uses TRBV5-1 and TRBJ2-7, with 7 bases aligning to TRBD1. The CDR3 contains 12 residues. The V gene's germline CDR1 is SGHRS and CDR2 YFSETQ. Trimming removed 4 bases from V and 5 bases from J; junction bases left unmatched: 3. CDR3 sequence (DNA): TGCGCCAGCAGCCCTGGACAGGACGAGCAGTACTTC. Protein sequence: CASSPGQDEQYF.

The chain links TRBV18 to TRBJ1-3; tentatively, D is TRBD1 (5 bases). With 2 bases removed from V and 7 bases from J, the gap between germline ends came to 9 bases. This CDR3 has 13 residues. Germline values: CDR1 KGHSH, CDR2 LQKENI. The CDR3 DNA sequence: TGTGCCAGCTCACCAGACAGTCTGAACACCATATATTTT. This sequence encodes CASSPDSLNTIYF. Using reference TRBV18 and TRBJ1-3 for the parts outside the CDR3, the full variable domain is NAGVMQNPRHLVRRRGQEARLRCSPMKGHSHVYWYRQLPEEGLKFMVYLQKENIIDESGMPKERFSAEFPKEGPSILRIQQVVRGDSAAYFCASSPDSLNTIYFGEGSWLTVV.

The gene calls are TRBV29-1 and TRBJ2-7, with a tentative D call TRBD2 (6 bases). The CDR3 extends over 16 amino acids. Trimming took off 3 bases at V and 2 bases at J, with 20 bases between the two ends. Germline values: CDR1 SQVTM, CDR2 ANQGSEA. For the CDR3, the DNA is TGCAGCGTTGAGCTACGGGACGGGAGACCAACCTACGAGCAGTACTTC. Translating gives CSVELRDGRPTYEQYF.

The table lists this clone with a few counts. CDR3 nucleotide sequence: TGTGCCAGTAGTATCAATTGGGGCGGTAACACTGAAGCTTTCTTT. Its translation is CASSINWGGNTEAFF. V gene TRBV19 combines with J gene TRBJ1-1; possible D gene TRBD1, 5 bases. The CDR3 has 15 residues. From germline, CDR1 is LNHDA and CDR2 SQIVND (reference sequence). Deletions cut 3 bases from V and 2 bases from J, with 13 bases between. Looking up the rest from reference TRBV19 and TRBJ1-1 gives the full variable domain: DGGITQSPKYLFRKEGQNVTLSCEQNLNHDAMYWYRQDPGQGLRLIYYSQIVNDFQKGDIAEGYSVSREKKESFPLTVTSAQKNPTAFYLCASSINWGGNTEAFFGQGTRLTVV.

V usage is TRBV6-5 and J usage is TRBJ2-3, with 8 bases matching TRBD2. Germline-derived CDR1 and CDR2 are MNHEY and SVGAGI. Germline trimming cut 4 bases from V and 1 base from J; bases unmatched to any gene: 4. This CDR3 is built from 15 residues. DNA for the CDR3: TGTGCCAGCAGTTTAGCGGGGCCACGCACAGATACGCAGTATTTT. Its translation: CASSLAGPRTDTQYF.